The TCR beta chain described here comes from a study of shared clonotypes between healthy human individuals (dated by TCRdb to about 2020). Study-level background: The cohort included three men and a couple of women between 18 and 49 years of age. Per donor, three plates each were used for CD4 naive and CD4 memory, two for CD8 naive, and one for CD8 memory. To estimate repertoire size and how much clonotypes are shared between individuals, the study performed deep sequencing of blood TCR repertoires from about five healthy adults. To increase sequencing depth and limit assay-specific biases, TCR repertoire library preparation and sequencing were carried out by different laboratories using diverse techniques. Per donor, leukapheresis produced somewhere between about 0.8 and 9.5 billion PBMCs.

Trimming costs V 5 bases and J 4 bases, and their ends lie 14 bases apart. The CDR3 numbers 14 residues from cysteine through phenylalanine. CDR3 DNA is the only sequence kept; it has 42 bases, read in frame from the first base. CDR1 and CDR2 are read off the germline V gene as SQVTM and ANQGSEA. For the CD8 naive samples, CD45RO-negative cells were positively selected for CCR7, yielding a CD45RA+CCR7+ population from which TemRA cells were excluded. The donors were healthy, HIV-negative adults who had no recently reported acute infections or vaccinations. Every donor was a Caucasian adult living in Nashville, Tennessee, USA. Blood was obtained by leukapheresis, after which PBMCs were separated by Ficoll-Histopaque density gradient centrifugation and cryopreserved in liquid nitrogen vapor phase. Analytical flow cytometry was used to check the purity and quantity of every magnetically sorted T cell population. Each sorted fraction had its genomic DNA isolated and then quantified by UV absorbance on a Nanodrop 2000c.

What the authors observed across the whole study: Sampling was limited to blood, and TCR repertoires in tissue likely differ from TCR repertoires in blood. Because the study included a small number of donors, the genetic and exposure-history diversity represented was limited. Estimated clonotype richness was generally larger for naive than for memory subsets. Compared with non-shared clonotypes, the clonotypes found in all four sorted-subset donors had higher generation probabilities. Around 5.4% of naive CD4, around 4% of naive CD8, approximately 2.2% of memory CD4, and 0.35% to 0.4% of memory CD8 clonotypes were shared across several donors. Even with the large sequencing depth, rarefaction of the sorted-subset datasets indicated that sequencing was incomplete. Pairwise subsampling indicated that sequencing depth was expected to affect the degree of clonotype sharing among donors.

TCR CDR3 regions were amplified from genomic DNA by multiplex PCR using the deep immunoSEQ assay. Extracted genomic DNA from each cell subset was spread evenly across all wells of several immunoSEQ 96-well plates, with each plate serving as a replicate. For sorted subsets, approximately 210 ng of genomic DNA, equivalent to 30,000 or so T cell genomes, went into each replicate PCR. The purified libraries were quantified using a Qubit 3.0 fluorometer, sized with a Bioanalyzer 2100, and then quantified again using the KAPA Library Quantification kit. Each immunoSEQ 96-well plate was sequenced on its own single-read 150-cycle Illumina NextSeq 550 flow cell. Concerning the study's data processing: Because the immunoSEQ output held only junctional sequences and lacked quality scores, the filtering could not match the filtering applied to full-length reads. Sequences were annotated with PyIR, a Python wrapper for IgBLAST v1.9, using IMGT germline references to assign V/J genes and CDR3. Reads with weak V/J assignments (E-value above 1e-6), missing CDR3, stop codons, out-of-frame junctions, or ambiguous translated residues were removed. V3J clonotypes were defined by identical inferred V gene, J gene, and CDR3 amino acid sequence. Percentage overlap between repertoires was calculated by dividing the number of shared unique clonotypes by the size of the smaller repertoire. Richness of each repertoire was evaluated using RTK rarefaction, the Chao1 estimator, and Recon v2.1 estimates of unobserved clonotypes. Generation probabilities were computed with OLGA for all TCRbeta clonotypes obtained by the gDNA method from a few donors. The immuneACCESS repertoire file appears here via TCRdb, limited to in-frame rearrangements. These files lack a portion of the clones; in checked studies, under half of the deficit traces to unresolved V genes, and the cause of the others is not known. The DNA gave D and trimming, while V, J and clone size come from that table. This sample comprises approximately 740,000 clones, 85% to 95% of them detected only once. More than 20% of the sample rests with the top ten.

To note about this clone: Its antigen has not been determined. Base qualities are not recorded, but no much larger clone differs from it by a single base.

The receptor was isolated from a man younger than 40 in good health. The rearrangement combines TRBV29-1 with TRBJ2-2; 5 matching bases give a weak D call of TRBD2. Sample: naive CD8+ T cells sorted from blood. The cell subset or site label for this specimen denotes: CD45RA+CCR7+. This receptor has the CDR3 CSVPLGASTGELFF. The DNA reads TGCAGCGTTCCGCTGGGAGCCAGCACCGGGGAGCTGTTTTTT.